The clone carrying this T cell receptor (beta chain) showed up just a few times. The antigen is unknown. The CDR3 length is 16 residues. After removal of 5 bases from V and 5 bases from J, the junction contained 11 bases not matched to a gene. These data come from a study of blood T cells in healthy people across ages. Study-wide points: The study regarded diversity estimates from one million T cells as underestimates.

Sample-barcoded 5' priming and a J-beta primer mix drove a second PCR of roughly 6 to 12 cycles. MiXCR, run by TCRdb on the 5' RACE reads, gives a single entry per CDR3 protein. The profile shows 790,000 or so distinct CDR3 sequences, about half of them singletons. The origin of this receptor is an elderly man in good health. J is TRBJ2-3 and V is TRBV12-3 or TRBV12-4, with 9 bases that match TRBD2. Sequencing was done on a sample of blood. In nucleotides, the CDR3 is TGTGCCAGCAGTCTTCTGAGCGGGAGGACAGAAGATACGCAGTATTTT. This codes for CASSLLSGRTEDTQYF.